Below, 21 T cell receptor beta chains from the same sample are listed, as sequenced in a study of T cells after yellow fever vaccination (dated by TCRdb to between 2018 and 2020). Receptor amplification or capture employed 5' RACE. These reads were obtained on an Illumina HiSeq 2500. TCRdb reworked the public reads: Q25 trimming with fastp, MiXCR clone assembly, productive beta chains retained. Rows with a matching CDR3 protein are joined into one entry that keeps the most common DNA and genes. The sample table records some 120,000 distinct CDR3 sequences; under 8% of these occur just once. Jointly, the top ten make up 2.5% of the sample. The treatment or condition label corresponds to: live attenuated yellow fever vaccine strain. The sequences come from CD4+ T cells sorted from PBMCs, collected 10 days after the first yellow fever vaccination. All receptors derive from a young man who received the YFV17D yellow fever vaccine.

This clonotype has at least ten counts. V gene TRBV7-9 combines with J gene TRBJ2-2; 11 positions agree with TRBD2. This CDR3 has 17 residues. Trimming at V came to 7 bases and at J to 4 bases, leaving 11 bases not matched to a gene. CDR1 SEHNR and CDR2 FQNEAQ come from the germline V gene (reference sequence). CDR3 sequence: CASTLTSGATGTGELFF. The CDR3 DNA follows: TGTGCCAGCACTCTGACTAGCGGGGCCACGGGCACCGGGGAGCTGTTTTTT. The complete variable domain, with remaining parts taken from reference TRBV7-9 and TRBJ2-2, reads DTGVSQNPRHKITKRGQNVTFRCDPISEHNRLYWYRQTLGQGPEFLTYFQNEAQLEKSRLLSDRFSAERPKGSFSTLEIQRTEQGDSAMYLCASTLTSGATGTGELFFGEGSRLTVL.

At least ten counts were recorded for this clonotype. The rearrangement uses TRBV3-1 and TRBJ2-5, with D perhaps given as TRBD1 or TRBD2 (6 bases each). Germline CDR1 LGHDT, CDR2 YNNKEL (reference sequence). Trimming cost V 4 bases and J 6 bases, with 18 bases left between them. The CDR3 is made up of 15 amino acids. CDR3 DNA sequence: TGTGCCAGCAGCCGAGGCCCAGAGGGGGGTAAGACCCAGTACTTC. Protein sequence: CASSRGPEGGKTQYF.

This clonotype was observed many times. This chain's CDR3 is CASSLGWPSGGFKETQYF. The CDR3 nucleotides are TGTGCCAGCAGCTTAGGGTGGCCTAGCGGGGGGTTCAAAGAGACCCAGTACTTC. V and J are TRBV11-2 and TRBJ2-5; 11 positions agree with TRBD2. The ends lost 1 base at V and 3 bases at J; junction bases unmatched: 10. The CDR3 has 18 residues. Per germline, CDR1 SGHAT and CDR2 FQNNGV.

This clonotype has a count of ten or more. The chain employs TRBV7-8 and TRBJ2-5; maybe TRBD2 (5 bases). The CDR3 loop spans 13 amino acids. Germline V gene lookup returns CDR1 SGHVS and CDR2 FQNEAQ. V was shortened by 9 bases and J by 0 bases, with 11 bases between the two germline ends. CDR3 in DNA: TGTGCCAGTAAACCCGGGAACCAAGAGACCCAGTACTTC. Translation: CASKPGNQETQYF.

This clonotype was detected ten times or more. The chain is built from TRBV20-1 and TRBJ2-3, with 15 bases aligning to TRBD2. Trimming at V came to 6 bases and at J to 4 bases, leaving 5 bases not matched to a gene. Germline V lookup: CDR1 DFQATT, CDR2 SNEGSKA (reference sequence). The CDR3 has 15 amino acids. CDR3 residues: CSALRTSGGADTQYF. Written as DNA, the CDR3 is TGCAGTGCACTAAGGACTAGCGGGGGGGCAGATACGCAGTATTTT.

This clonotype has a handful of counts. CDR3 sequence reads: CASSPGQSNEKLFF. The CDR3 nucleotides read TGCGCCAGCAGCCCGGGACAGAGTAATGAAAAACTGTTTTTT. V and J are TRBV4-3 and TRBJ1-4, with 7 positions matching TRBD1. CDR1 LGHNA and CDR2 YSLEER come from the germline V gene. V trimming: 4 bases; J trimming: 4 bases; junction bases outside the gene matches: 3. The CDR3 loop spans 14 amino acids.

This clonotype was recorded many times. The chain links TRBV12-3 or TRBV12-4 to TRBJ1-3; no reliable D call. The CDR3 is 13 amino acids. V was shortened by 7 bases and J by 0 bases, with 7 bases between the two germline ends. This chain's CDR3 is CASTPSSGNTIYF. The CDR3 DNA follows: TGTGCCAGCACCCCCTCCTCTGGAAACACCATATATTTT.

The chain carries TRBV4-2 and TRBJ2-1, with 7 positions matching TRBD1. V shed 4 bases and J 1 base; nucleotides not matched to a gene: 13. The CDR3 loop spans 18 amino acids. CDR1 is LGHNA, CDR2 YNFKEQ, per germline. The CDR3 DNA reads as TGTGCCAGCAGCCCCACAAACAGGGGTTTTGGTTCCTACAATGAGCAGTTCTTC. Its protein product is CASSPTNRGFGSYNEQFF.

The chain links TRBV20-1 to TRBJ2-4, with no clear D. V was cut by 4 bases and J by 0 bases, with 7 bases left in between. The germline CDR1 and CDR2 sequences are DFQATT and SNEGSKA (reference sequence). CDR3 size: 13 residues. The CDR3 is CSATALAKNIQYF. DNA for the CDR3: TGCAGTGCTACAGCCTTAGCCAAAAACATTCAGTACTTC.

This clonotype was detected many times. The CDR3 DNA is TGTGCCAGCAGTAAGCGACAGGGTGACACTGAAGCTTTCTTT. It codes for CASSKRQGDTEAFF. This chain connects TRBV12-3 or TRBV12-4 to TRBJ1-1; TRBD1 aligns across 7 bases. The CDR3 covers 14 residues. V lost 5 bases, J lost 3 bases, and 6 bases stayed unmatched.

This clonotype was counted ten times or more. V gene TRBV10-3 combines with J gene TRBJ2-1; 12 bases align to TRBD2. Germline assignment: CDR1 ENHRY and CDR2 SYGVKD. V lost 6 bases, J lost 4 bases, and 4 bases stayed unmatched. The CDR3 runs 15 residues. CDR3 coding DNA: TGTGCCATCAGCAGGACTAGCGGGGATTACAATGAGCAGTTCTTC. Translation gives CAISRTSGDYNEQFF.

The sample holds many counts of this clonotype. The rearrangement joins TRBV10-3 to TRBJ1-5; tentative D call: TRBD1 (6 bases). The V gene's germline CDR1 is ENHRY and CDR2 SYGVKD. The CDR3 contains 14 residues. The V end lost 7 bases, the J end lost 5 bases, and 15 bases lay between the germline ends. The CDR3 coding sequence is TGTGCCATCAAGGACAGTTTCGGCGATCAGCCCCAGCATTTT. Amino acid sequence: CAIKDSFGDQPQHF.

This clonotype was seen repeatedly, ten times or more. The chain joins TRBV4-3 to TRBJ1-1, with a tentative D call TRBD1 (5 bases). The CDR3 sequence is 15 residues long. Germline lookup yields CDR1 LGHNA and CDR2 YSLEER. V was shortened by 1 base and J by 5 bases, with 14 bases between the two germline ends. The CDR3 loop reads CASSQVLGASTEAFF. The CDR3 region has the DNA TGCGCCAGCAGCCAAGTATTAGGGGCGAGTACTGAAGCTTTCTTT.

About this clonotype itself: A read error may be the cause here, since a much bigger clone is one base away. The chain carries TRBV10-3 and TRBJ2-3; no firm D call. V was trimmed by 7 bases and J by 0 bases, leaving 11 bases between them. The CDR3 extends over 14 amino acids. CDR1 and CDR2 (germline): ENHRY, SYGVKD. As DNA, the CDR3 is TGTGCCATCACAGGTGTCCCTAGCACAGATACGCAGTATTTT. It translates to CAITGVPSTDTQYF.

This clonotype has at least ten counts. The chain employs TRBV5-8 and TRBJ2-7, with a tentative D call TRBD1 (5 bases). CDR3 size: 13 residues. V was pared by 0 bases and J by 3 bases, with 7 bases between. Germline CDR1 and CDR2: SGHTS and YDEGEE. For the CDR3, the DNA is TGTGCCAGCAGCTTGGGACAGATCTACGAGCAGTACGTC. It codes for CASSLGQIYEQYV.

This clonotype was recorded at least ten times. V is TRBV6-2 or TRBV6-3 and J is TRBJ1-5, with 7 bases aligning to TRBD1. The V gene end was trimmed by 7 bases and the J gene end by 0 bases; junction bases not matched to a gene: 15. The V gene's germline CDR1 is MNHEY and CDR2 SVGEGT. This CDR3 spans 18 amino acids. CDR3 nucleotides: TGTGCCAGCACCTCCCGGGACAGACTAACGTATAGCAATCAGCCCCAGCATTTT. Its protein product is CASTSRDRLTYSNQPQHF.

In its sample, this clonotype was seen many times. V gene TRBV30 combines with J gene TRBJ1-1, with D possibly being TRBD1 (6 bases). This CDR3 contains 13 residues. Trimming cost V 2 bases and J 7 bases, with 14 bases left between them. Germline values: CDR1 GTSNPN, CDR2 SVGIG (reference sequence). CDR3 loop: CAWSLEGVSEAFF. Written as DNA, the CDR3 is TGTGCCTGGAGTTTGGAGGGGGTGAGTGAAGCTTTCTTT.

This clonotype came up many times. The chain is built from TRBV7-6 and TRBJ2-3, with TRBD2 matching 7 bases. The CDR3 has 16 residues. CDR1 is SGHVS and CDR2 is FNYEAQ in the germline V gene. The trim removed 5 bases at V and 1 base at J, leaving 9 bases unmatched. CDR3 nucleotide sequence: TGTGCCAGCAGCCCGAGGTATACTAGCGGCACAGATACGCAGTATTTT. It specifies CASSPRYTSGTDTQYF. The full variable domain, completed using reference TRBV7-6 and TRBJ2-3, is GAGVSQSPRYKVTKRGQDVALRCDPISGHVSLYWYRQALGQGPEFLTYFNYEAQQDKSGLPNDRFSAERPEGSISTLTIQRTEQRDSAMYRCASSPRYTSGTDTQYFGPGTRLTVL.

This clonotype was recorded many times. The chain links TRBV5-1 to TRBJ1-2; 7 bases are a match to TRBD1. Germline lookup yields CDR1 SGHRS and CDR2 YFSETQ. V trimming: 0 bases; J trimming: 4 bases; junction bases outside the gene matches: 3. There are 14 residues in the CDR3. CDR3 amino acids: CASSLEGAGYGYTF. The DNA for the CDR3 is TGCGCCAGCAGCTTGGAGGGGGCAGGCTATGGCTACACCTTC.

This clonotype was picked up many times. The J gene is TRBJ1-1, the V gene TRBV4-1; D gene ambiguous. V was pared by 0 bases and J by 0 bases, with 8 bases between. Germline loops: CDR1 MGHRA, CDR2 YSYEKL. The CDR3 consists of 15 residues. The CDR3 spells CASSQDSYLNTEAFF. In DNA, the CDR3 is TGCGCCAGCAGCCAAGATTCCTACCTGAACACTGAAGCTTTCTTT.

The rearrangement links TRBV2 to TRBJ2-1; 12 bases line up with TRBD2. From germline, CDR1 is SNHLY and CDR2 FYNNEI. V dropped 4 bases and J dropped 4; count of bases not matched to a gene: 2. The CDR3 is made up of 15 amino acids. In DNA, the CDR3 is TGTGCCAGCAGTGGGACTAGCGGGGTGTACAATGAGCAGTTCTTC. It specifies CASSGTSGVYNEQFF.